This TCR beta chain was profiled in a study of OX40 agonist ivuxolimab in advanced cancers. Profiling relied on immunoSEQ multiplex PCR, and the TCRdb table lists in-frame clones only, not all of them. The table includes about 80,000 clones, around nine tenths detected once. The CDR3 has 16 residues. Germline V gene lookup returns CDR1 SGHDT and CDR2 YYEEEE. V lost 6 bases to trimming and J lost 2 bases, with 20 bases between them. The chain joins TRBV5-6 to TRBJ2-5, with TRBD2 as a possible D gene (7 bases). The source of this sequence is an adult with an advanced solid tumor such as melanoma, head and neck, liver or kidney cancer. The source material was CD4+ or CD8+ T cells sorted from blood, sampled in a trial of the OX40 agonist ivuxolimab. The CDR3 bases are TGTGCCAGCACCCAAACAGGGAGGGGGGCTCAAGAGACCCAGTACTTC. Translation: CASTQTGRGAQETQYF.